Listed here are 18 T cell receptor beta chains from one sample, sequenced in a study of T cell clones after liver transplantation. Using immunoSEQ multiplex PCR, the repertoire was profiled, and TCRdb retains in-frame clones only, with some absent. This table has about 11,000 clones, 71% appearing once. The starting material was CD4+ T cells from blood, obtained nearly 33 months after liver transplant. These receptors all stem from a human patient who received a liver transplant. Some of the T cells may derive from the graft donor.

This sequence joins TRBV5-5 and TRBJ2-7; 9 bases fit TRBD1. CDR1 and CDR2 (germline): SGHKS, YYEKEE (reference sequence). The CDR3 runs to 14 residues. V shed 5 bases, J shed 2 bases, and the junction held 5 bases outside the gene matches. The CDR3 reads CASSSGQGAYEQYF. The CDR3 region has the DNA TGTGCCAGCAGTTCGGGACAGGGTGCCTACGAGCAGTACTTC.

In its sample, this clone was seen once. The CDR3 spells CASSGLAGNTGELFF. DNA of the CDR3: TGTGCCAGCAGTGGCCTAGCGGGGAACACCGGGGAGCTGTTTTTT. The chain carries TRBV6-4 and TRBJ2-2; 8 bases agree with TRBD2. The CDR3 spans 15 residues. The trim removed 4 bases at V and 1 base at J, leaving 2 bases unmatched. CDR1 is MRHNA, CDR2 SNTAGT, per germline.

This chain uses TRBV19 with TRBJ2-3; the D gene is possibly TRBD1 (5 bases). Germline assignment: CDR1 LNHDA and CDR2 SQIVND (reference sequence). CDR3 length equals 14 residues. Trimming took off 3 bases at V and 5 bases at J, with 12 bases between the two ends. As DNA, the CDR3 is TGTGCCAGTAGTATTGGCAGGGAAGGAGATACGCAGTATTTT. Its translation: CASSIGREGDTQYF.

The CDR3, as DNA: TGTGCCAGCAGCGCCGGGACAAACTATGGCTACACCTTC. Protein sequence: CASSAGTNYGYTF. The chain is built from TRBV5-7 and TRBJ1-2; possible D gene TRBD1, 6 bases. TRBV5-7 is an ORF, and what it does is uncertain. CDR3 length equals 13 residues. Trimming removed 4 bases from V and 2 bases from J, with 9 bases in between.

This chain uses TRBV6-5 with TRBJ2-5; D is perhaps TRBD2 (5 bases). The CDR3 extends over 12 amino acids. The ends were cut back, 8 bases at V and 10 bases at J, with 17 bases in the middle. Germline V CDR1 and CDR2: MNHEY, SVGAGI. CDR3 nucleotide sequence: TGTGCCAGCGGACTCCGCACCGCGGACCAGTACTTC. Protein sequence: CASGLRTADQYF.

This clone was recorded only once. The gene calls are TRBV21-1 and TRBJ1-1; the table's D call, TRBD1, was not checked against the DNA. TRBV21-1 is labeled a pseudogene. The CDR3 is 18 amino acids. CDR3 in amino acids: CASSKWLKGTGLGTEAFF. DNA for the CDR3: TGTGCCAGCAGCAAATGGTTAAAAGGGACAGGGTTGGGCACTGAAGCTTTCTTT.

The chain is built from TRBV27 and TRBJ2-7, with D unclear. The germline V gene encodes CDR1 MNHEY and CDR2 SMNVEV (reference sequence). The CDR3 spans 14 residues. V lost 6 bases and J 3 bases, leaving 15 bases between the germline ends. CDR3 in amino acids: CASRGPGEHYEQYF. The CDR3 nucleotides read TGTGCCAGCAGAGGGCCAGGAGAACACTACGAGCAGTACTTC.

J is TRBJ2-7 and V is TRBV28, with 8 nucleotides matching TRBD1. With V trimmed by 5 bases and J by 4 bases, 7 bases remained unmatched. CDR1 is MDHEN and CDR2 is SYDVKM in the germline V gene. CDR3 length: 14 amino acids. This CDR3 reads CASSAGTGLYEQYF. The CDR3 bases are TGTGCCAGCAGTGCCGGGACAGGACTATACGAGCAGTACTTC. The full variable domain, with the rest looked up from reference TRBV28 and TRBJ2-7, is DVKVTQSSRYLVKRTGEKVFLECVQDMDHENMFWYRQDPGLGLRLIYFSYDVKMKEKGDIPEGYSVSREKKERFSLILESASTNQTSMYLCASSAGTGLYEQYFGPGTRLTVT.

This clone was counted only a few times. This rearrangement joins TRBV2 to TRBJ2-5; D could derive from TRBD1 or TRBD2 (6 bases each). The V and J ends lost 4 bases and 1 base respectively, with 10 bases between them. Germline CDR1 SNHLY, CDR2 FYNNEI. This CDR3 has 14 residues. CDR3 DNA: TGTGCCAGCAGTGGGGGGGACATCCAAGAGACCCAGTACTTC. The encoded protein is CASSGGDIQETQYF.

This chain uses TRBV28 with TRBJ2-3; D gene uncertain. The V end was cut by 5 bases, the J end by 2 bases, with 14 bases between. This CDR3 is built from 15 residues. Germline CDR1 and CDR2: MDHEN and SYDVKM. The DNA of the CDR3 is TGTGCCAGCAGTCTACGATGGCCCTTCACAGATACGCAGTATTTT. It translates to CASSLRWPFTDTQYF. The whole variable domain, filled in from reference TRBV28 and TRBJ2-3, reads DVKVTQSSRYLVKRTGEKVFLECVQDMDHENMFWYRQDPGLGLRLIYFSYDVKMKEKGDIPEGYSVSREKKERFSLILESASTNQTSMYLCASSLRWPFTDTQYFGPGTRLTVL.

The chain links TRBV5-4 to TRBJ2-5, with 15 bases matching TRBD2. Germline values: CDR1 SGHNT, CDR2 YYREEE (reference sequence). CDR3 length: 19 residues. The ends lost 4 bases at V and 3 bases at J; junction bases unmatched: 13. The DNA of the CDR3 is TGTGCCAGCAGCCCAAGACAGGGCGGACTAGCGGGGGGGAAAGAGACCCAGTACTTC. It yields the protein CASSPRQGGLAGGKETQYF.

The V call is TRBV6-5, the J call TRBJ1-1; possibly TRBD1 for D (5 bases). Germline values: CDR1 MNHEY, CDR2 SVGAGI. The length of the CDR3 is 12 residues. V lost 5 bases to trimming and J lost 5 bases, with 9 bases between them. The CDR3 coding sequence is TGTGCCAGCAGTCCAGGGTTGACTGAAGCTTTCTTT. Residues: CASSPGLTEAFF.

CDR3 in DNA: TGTGCCAGTAGTATGACAGGGGGGTACGAAGCTTTCTTT. Translated, it gives CASSMTGGYEAFF. The J gene is TRBJ1-1, the V gene TRBV19; TRBD1 aligns across 9 bases. V lost 3 bases to trimming and J lost 8 bases; unmatched junction nucleotides: 4. The CDR3 is made up of 13 amino acids. Germline-derived CDR1 and CDR2 are LNHDA and SQIVND (reference sequence).

V is TRBV10-2 and J is TRBJ2-1; 14 bases align to TRBD2. V trimming: 6 bases; J trimming: 5 bases; junction bases outside the gene matches: 15. Per the germline V gene, CDR1 is WSHSY and CDR2 is SAAADI. CDR3 length equals 19 residues. CDR3 amino acids: CASRNTGTSGSGFHNEQFF. The CDR3 DNA reads as TGCGCCAGCAGGAACACCGGGACTAGCGGGAGCGGATTCCACAATGAGCAGTTCTTC.

The chain joins TRBV6-6 to TRBJ2-7; TRBD1 agrees at 9 bases. J gave up 1 base and V 5 bases, and 3 bases lay outside the gene matches. CDR3 length: 14 residues. The V gene's germline CDR1 is MNHNY and CDR2 SVGAGI (reference sequence). The CDR3: CASSPGTGSYEQYV. In nucleotides, the CDR3 is TGTGCCAGCAGTCCCGGGACAGGGTCCTACGAGCAGTACGTC.

The rearrangement links TRBV4-3 to TRBJ2-1, with 7 bases lining up with TRBD2. CDR3 size: 16 residues. The V segment lost 3 bases and the J segment 4 bases; nucleotides outside the gene matches: 9. Germline V gene data show CDR1 as LGHNA and CDR2 as YSLEER. As DNA, the CDR3 is TGCGCCAGCAGCCATGCCTTGGCGGGAGATTACAATGAGCAGTTCTTC. Its translation is CASSHALAGDYNEQFF.

The V call is TRBV4-1, the J call TRBJ1-4; tentative D call: TRBD1 (5 bases). CDR3 size: 15 residues. V was cut by 0 bases and J by 10 bases, with 15 bases left in between. Germline-derived CDR1 and CDR2 are MGHRA and YSYEKL. The CDR3 bases are TGCGCCAGCAGCCAAGATCCGGCAGGGCGAGGAAAACTGTTTTTT. The encoded protein is CASSQDPAGRGKLFF.

V gene TRBV19 combines with J gene TRBJ1-5, with 7 bases aligning to TRBD1. Per the germline V gene, CDR1 is LNHDA and CDR2 is SQIVND (reference sequence). V gave up 5 bases and J gave up 0 bases; unmatched junction bases: 4. The length of the CDR3 is 15 residues. In DNA form, the CDR3 reads TGTGCCAGTAGTTTCGGGACAGTTAGCAATCAGCCCCAGCATTTT. Its protein product is CASSFGTVSNQPQHF. The variable domain in full, with the rest retrieved from reference TRBV19 and TRBJ1-5, is DGGITQSPKYLFRKEGQNVTLSCEQNLNHDAMYWYRQDPGQGLRLIYYSQIVNDFQKGDIAEGYSVSREKKESFPLTVTSAQKNPTAFYLCASSFGTVSNQPQHFGDGTRLSIL.